This T cell receptor (beta chain) derives from a study of blood T cells in healthy people across ages. A second PCR, run for about 6 to 11 cycles, used a sample-barcoded 5' primer plus a J-beta primer mix. Every sample gave at least 3 million paired-end reads containing CDR3. TCRdb analysed the 5' RACE reads with MiXCR anew, one entry per CDR3 protein. The table includes approximately 730,000 distinct CDR3 sequences, 53% detected once. What was sequenced was blood. This TCR came from an elderly man in good health.

The CDR3, as DNA: TGCAGCGTCGCGAGACTAGCGGTCACCTACAATGAGCAGTTCTTC. It specifies CSVARLAVTYNEQFF. The J gene is TRBJ2-1, the V gene TRBV29-1; 9 nucleotides agree with TRBD2. Trimming cost V 6 bases and J 2 bases; bases outside gene matches: 8. In germline, CDR1 is SQVTM, CDR2 ANQGSEA. The CDR3 consists of 15 residues.